This T cell receptor beta chain came from a study of T-cell reconstitution after alpha-beta-depleted transplantation in children. This CDR3 comprises 13 residues. The V gene end was trimmed by 6 bases and the J gene end by 6 bases; junction bases not matched to a gene: 6. Germline V gene data show CDR1 as SNHLY and CDR2 as FYNNEI. Unique molecular identifiers were incorporated during preparation of the TCRbeta library. TCRdb recomputed calls from the PCR reads with MiXCR, one row per CDR3 protein. The table includes over 550,000 distinct CDR3 sequences, roughly 10% detected once. This clonotype was obtained from a human donor who donated a stem cell graft to a child with acute myeloid leukemia. V is TRBV2 and J is TRBJ1-1, with TRBD1 identical over 8 bases. Sequenced here: PBMCs from the stem cell graft donor, sampled from the stem cell graft. The CDR3 nucleotides are TGTGCCAGCAGGAGGACAGGGAGCTCTGAAGCTTTCTTT. It yields the protein CASRRTGSSEAFF.